This TCR beta chain was sequenced for a study of T cells in Graves' hyperthyroidism and ophthalmopathy. Study in general: Peripheral blood samples were taken at initial diagnosis, prior to any treatment.

Study-wide points: With a median lead of approximately 6 months before onset, the model predicted ophthalmopathy.

Regions amplified from RNA transcripts were the TCR beta CDR3 regions. First-round RT-PCR targeting the TCR CDR3 was performed with the HTBI primer set. TCRdb re-called the multiplex PCR reads through MiXCR, storing one row per CDR3 protein. The data hold fewer than 550,000 distinct CDR3 sequences, with 15% to 19% observed a single time. Trimming cost V 3 bases and J 0 bases, with 8 bases left between them. The CDR3 sequence is 14 residues long. Germline V lookup: CDR1 SNHLY, CDR2 FYNNEI. This clonotype was found many times. Its matching antigen is unknown. This TCR was recovered from a woman younger than 30 with Graves' hyperthyroidism. This rearrangement joins TRBV2 to TRBJ1-1; D not resolved. The sample comprised blood. The CDR3 loop reads CASSEEIMNTEAFF. CDR3 DNA: TGTGCCAGCAGTGAGGAAATCATGAACACTGAAGCTTTCTTT.